The 27 T cell receptor beta chains listed next were all sequenced from one sample in a study of T cell responses to AZD1222 COVID-19 vaccine. Sequenced by immunoSEQ multiplex PCR; TCRdb stores in-frame clones only, minus some. The data hold 180,000 or so clones, with 70% to 90% observed a single time. This material consisted of peripheral blood, taken 28 days after the second AZD1222 dose. All receptors derive from an adult who received the AZD1222 COVID-19 vaccine.

The rearrangement uses TRBV9 and TRBJ2-7, with 7 bases matching TRBD2. This CDR3 is built from 15 residues. V lost 0 bases, J lost 4 bases, and 7 bases stayed unmatched. From germline, CDR1 is SGDLS and CDR2 YYNGEE. The CDR3 region is CASSVEPSGTYEQYF. Here the CDR3 DNA reads TGTGCCAGCAGCGTAGAGCCCAGCGGGACTTACGAGCAGTACTTC.

This chain connects TRBV28 to TRBJ2-7, with 11 positions matching TRBD2. With 5 bases clipped from V and 4 bases from J, the junction kept 1 base outside the gene matches. This CDR3 spans 13 amino acids. The germline CDR1 and CDR2 sequences are MDHEN and SYDVKM. CDR3 nucleotides: TGTGCCAGCAGTGGGACTAGCGGTTACGAGCAGTACTTC. Its translation is CASSGTSGYEQYF. Supplemented by reference TRBV28 and TRBJ2-7, the full variable domain reads DVKVTQSSRYLVKRTGEKVFLECVQDMDHENMFWYRQDPGLGLRLIYFSYDVKMKEKGDIPEGYSVSREKKERFSLILESASTNQTSMYLCASSGTSGYEQYFGPGTRLTVT.

The chain recombines TRBV30 with TRBJ1-4; 10 nucleotides match TRBD1. The V gene's germline CDR1 is GTSNPN and CDR2 SVGIG (reference sequence). CDR3 length equals 15 residues. J lost 7 bases, V lost 3 bases, and 8 bases had no gene match. CDR3 nucleotides: TGTGCCTGGAGAGGGACAGGGGTAATAGGTGAAAAACTGTTTTTT. It encodes CAWRGTGVIGEKLFF. Looking up the rest from reference TRBV30 and TRBJ1-4 gives the full variable domain: SQTIHQWPATLVQPVGSPLSLECTVEGTSNPNLYWYRQAAGRGLQLLFYSVGIGQISSEVPQNLSASRPQDRQFILSSKKLLLSDSGFYLCAWRGTGVIGEKLFFGSGTQLSVL.

The V gene is TRBV6-5, the J gene TRBJ1-3, with 7 bases aligning to TRBD1. Germline trimming cut 2 bases from V and 0 bases from J; bases unmatched to any gene: 4. The CDR3 has 16 residues. CDR1 MNHEY and CDR2 SVGAGI come from the germline V gene. CDR3: CASSYVGQSSGNTIYF. CDR3 nucleotides: TGTGCCAGCAGTTACGTGGGACAGAGCTCTGGAAACACCATATATTTT.

The gene calls are TRBV24-1 and TRBJ1-2; D is unresolved. In germline, CDR1 is KGHDR, CDR2 SFDVKD. The V end lost 4 bases, the J end lost 8 bases, and 19 bases lay between the germline ends. The CDR3 consists of 15 residues. CDR3 loop: CATSESGPTMGGYTF. The CDR3 DNA follows: TGTGCCACCAGTGAGTCCGGGCCAACCATGGGGGGCTACACCTTC.

The chain recombines TRBV7-9 with TRBJ1-5, with D possibly being TRBD1 (5 bases). This CDR3 comprises 14 residues. Germline CDR1 and CDR2: SEHNR and FQNEAQ (reference sequence). The V end was cut by 2 bases, the J end by 7 bases, with 12 bases between. The CDR3 coding sequence is TGTGCCAGCAGCTTAATGGGAGGGGCGCAGCCCCAGCATTTT. Its translation: CASSLMGGAQPQHF.

V usage is TRBV2 and J usage is TRBJ2-3; D is perhaps TRBD1 or TRBD2 (5 bases each). This CDR3 is built from 15 residues. Germline V gene data show CDR1 as SNHLY and CDR2 as FYNNEI. Trimming left V 4 bases short and J 0 bases short, with 11 bases between. CDR3 amino acids: CASSGQGRSTDTQYF. The CDR3 DNA sequence: TGTGCCAGCAGTGGCCAGGGACGTAGCACAGATACGCAGTATTTT.

The chain combines TRBV27 with TRBJ2-5; the D is unclear. The germline V gene has CDR1 MNHEY and CDR2 SMNVEV (reference sequence). Trimming took off 5 bases at V and 4 bases at J, with 11 bases between the two ends. The CDR3 runs 13 residues. The chain's CDR3 is CASSAGRRETQYF. In DNA, the CDR3 is TGTGCCAGCAGTGCCGGGCGGAGAGAGACCCAGTACTTC.

The chain carries TRBV2 and TRBJ1-2, with 7 bases lining up with TRBD1. This CDR3 has 14 amino acids. Germline CDR1 is SNHLY and CDR2 is FYNNEI. J was trimmed by 8 bases and V by 6 bases; bases with no gene match: 12. CDR3 DNA: TGTGCCAGCAGCCAGGGGGTATCTAGGGGAGGCTACACCTTC. Residues: CASSQGVSRGGYTF. Full variable domain (remainder filled in from reference TRBV2 and TRBJ1-2): EPEVTQTPSHQVTQMGQEVILRCVPISNHLYFYWYRQILGQKVEFLVSFYNNEISEKSEIFDDQFSVERPDGSNFTLKIRSTKLEDSAMYFCASSQGVSRGGYTFGSGTRLTVV.

The gene calls are TRBV11-1 and TRBJ2-7; tentatively, D is TRBD1 (5 bases). Trimming left V 5 bases short and J 2 bases short, with 13 bases between. The CDR3 has 14 residues. The germline V gene encodes CDR1 SGHAT and CDR2 FQDESV (reference sequence). CDR3 amino acids: CASSPGAKTYEQYF. The DNA for the CDR3 is TGTGCCAGCAGCCCTGGGGCGAAAACCTACGAGCAGTACTTC.

This clone was recorded a few times. The V gene is TRBV7-3, the J gene TRBJ2-3; the D call may be TRBD1 or TRBD2 (5 bases each). The CDR3 sequence is 15 residues long. Looked up from germline, CDR1 is SGHTA and CDR2 is FQGTGA. V gave up 4 bases and J gave up 4 bases, with 15 bases separating them. DNA for the CDR3: TGTGCCAGCAGCTGGTCTGGGGGATCGGCAGATACGCAGTATTTT. Translated, it gives CASSWSGGSADTQYF.

This clone has only a few counts. The chain employs TRBV6-5 and TRBJ1-1; D is unclear. Trimming shortened V by 7 bases and J by 4 bases, and 13 bases separated the two germline ends. In germline, CDR1 is MNHEY, CDR2 SVGAGI. The CDR3 contains 13 residues. The CDR3 coding sequence is TGTGCCAGCACCCCAACGAGTGGCACTGAAGCTTTCTTT. Its translation is CASTPTSGTEAFF.

The chain is built from TRBV19 and TRBJ2-7; 7 bases map to TRBD2. Germline CDR1 is LNHDA and CDR2 is SQIVND (reference sequence). The CDR3 covers 15 residues. Trimming at V came to 0 bases and at J to 6 bases, leaving 8 bases not matched to a gene. The CDR3 nucleotides read TGTGCCAGTAGTATAGATCGAGGAGCGGGATCCGAGCAGTACTTC. Its translation: CASSIDRGAGSEQYF. Full variable domain (outside the CDR3, taken from reference TRBV19 and TRBJ2-7): DGGITQSPKYLFRKEGQNVTLSCEQNLNHDAMYWYRQDPGQGLRLIYYSQIVNDFQKGDIAEGYSVSREKKESFPLTVTSAQKNPTAFYLCASSIDRGAGSEQYFGPGTRLTVT.

The V and J genes are TRBV15 and TRBJ2-7; 7 nucleotides line up with TRBD2. J gave up 5 bases and V 4 bases, and 2 bases lay outside the gene matches. This CDR3 is 12 amino acids long. Germline CDR1 is LNHNV and CDR2 is YYDKDF (reference sequence). Here the CDR3 reads CATSNRGDEQYF. CDR3 coding DNA: TGTGCCACCAGCAACCGGGGGGACGAGCAGTACTTC.

The chain links TRBV5-8 to TRBJ2-7; D remains ambiguous. CDR1 is SGHTS and CDR2 is YDEGEE in the germline V gene. Trimming took off 6 bases at V and 1 base at J, with 11 bases between the two ends. The CDR3 totals 13 residues. The DNA of the CDR3 is TGTGCCAGCAACGGGCGTATATCCTACGAGCAGTACTTC. Amino acids: CASNGRISYEQYF. The full variable domain, completed using reference TRBV5-8 and TRBJ2-7, is EAGVTQSPTHLIKTRGQQATLRCSPISGHTSVYWYQQALGLGLQFLLWYDEGEERNRGNFPPRFSGRQFPNYSSELNVNALELEDSALYLCASNGRISYEQYFGPGTRLTVT.

The chain carries TRBV19 and TRBJ2-7; possibly TRBD1 or TRBD2 for D (5 bases each). Trimming stripped 6 bases from V and 2 bases from J, with 11 bases between. Germline loops: CDR1 LNHDA, CDR2 SQIVND (reference sequence). The CDR3 runs 13 residues. Here the CDR3 DNA reads TGTGCCAGTAGCCGGGACGGTACCTACGAGCAGTACTTC. Protein: CASSRDGTYEQYF.

The gene calls are TRBV6-1 and TRBJ2-1; the match to TRBD2 covers 7 bases. V was clipped by 1 base and J by 15 bases; unmatched bases: 12. In germline, CDR1 is MNHNS, CDR2 SASEGT. The CDR3 covers 14 residues. The CDR3 protein is CASSEVEFREGRFF. The CDR3, as DNA: TGTGCCAGCAGTGAAGTGGAGTTCAGGGAGGGTCGGTTCTTC.

The chain recombines TRBV4-2 with TRBJ2-7; D is perhaps TRBD1 (6 bases). From germline, CDR1 is LGHNA and CDR2 YNFKEQ. The CDR3 has 17 residues. V was pared by 0 bases and J by 2 bases, with 17 bases between. In DNA form, the CDR3 reads TGTGCCAGCAGCCAAGATCCTGGGGGACACAAACCCTACGAGCAGTACTTC. Translated, it gives CASSQDPGGHKPYEQYF.

The gene calls are TRBV24-1 and TRBJ2-1; a possible D gene is TRBD2 (5 bases). CDR1 and CDR2 from the germline V gene are KGHDR and SFDVKD. The V and J ends lost 5 bases and 5 bases respectively, with 18 bases between them. The CDR3 consists of 16 residues. Here the CDR3 DNA reads TGTGCCACCAGTGCCTGGGCGGGCCAAGGGAACAATGAGCAGTTCTTC. Its translation is CATSAWAGQGNNEQFF.

This clone came up once. This sequence joins TRBV6-5 and TRBJ1-6; TRBD1 might be the D (6 bases). Germline-derived CDR1 and CDR2 are MNHEY and SVGAGI. The CDR3 sequence is 14 residues long. Trimming shortened V by 6 bases and J by 6 bases, and 12 bases separated the two germline ends. The CDR3 region is CASSRTGSNSPLHF. CDR3 DNA sequence: TGTGCCAGCAGCCGAACAGGGTCTAATTCACCCCTCCACTTT.

CDR3: CASSSQGYTEAFF. In DNA, the CDR3 is TGTGCCAGCAGCAGCCAGGGTTACACTGAAGCTTTCTTT. The chain carries TRBV5-5 and TRBJ1-1; perhaps TRBD1 as D (5 bases). Trimming removed 4 bases at V and 3 bases at J, with 10 bases between. Germline V gives CDR1 SGHKS, CDR2 YYEKEE (reference sequence). This CDR3 has 13 amino acids.

The chain combines TRBV29-1 with TRBJ1-1, with no clear D. This CDR3 is built from 10 residues. Trimming took off 3 bases at V and 3 bases at J, with 2 bases between the two ends. CDR1 is SQVTM and CDR2 is ANQGSEA in the germline V gene. This chain's CDR3 is CSVEYTEAFF. In nucleotides, the CDR3 is TGCAGCGTTGAGTACACTGAAGCTTTCTTT.

The chain recombines TRBV7-8 with TRBJ2-1, with TRBD2 identical over 13 bases. Germline V gives CDR1 SGHVS, CDR2 FQNEAQ. The J segment lost 7 bases and the V segment lost 5 bases, leaving 5 bases of the junction unmatched. This CDR3 contains 15 residues. The CDR3, as DNA: TGTGCCAGCAGCCGACTAGCGGGAGGAGTAAATGAGCAGTTCTTC. Protein product: CASSRLAGGVNEQFF.

This clone was counted a single time. V and J are TRBV5-1 and TRBJ2-1; D assignment may be TRBD1 or TRBD2 (5 bases each). CDR1 SGHRS and CDR2 YFSETQ come from the germline V gene. V shed 2 bases and J shed 7 bases, with 16 bases lying between them. The CDR3 has 15 amino acids. CDR3 residues: CASSFPGQGKNEQFF. The CDR3 DNA reads as TGCGCCAGCAGCTTCCCGGGGCAGGGTAAAAATGAGCAGTTCTTC.

V is TRBV6-4 and J is TRBJ1-2; TRBD1 matches at 9 bases. The germline CDR1 and CDR2 sequences are MRHNA and SNTAGT. The CDR3 runs to 16 residues. The V gene end was trimmed by 0 bases and the J gene end by 4 bases; junction bases not matched to a gene: 6. In DNA form, the CDR3 reads TGTGCCAGCAGTGACTCCCCGGGACAGGGCATCTATGGCTACACCTTC. Encoded protein: CASSDSPGQGIYGYTF.

This chain joins TRBV5-4 and TRBJ2-7, with 8 bases fitting TRBD2. CDR1 is SGHNT, CDR2 YYREEE, per germline (reference sequence). There are 15 residues in the CDR3. V was pared by 0 bases and J by 4 bases, with 6 bases of the junction left unmatched. The CDR3 DNA follows: TGTGCCAGCAGCTTGGGGCTAGCGGGCCAGTACGAGCAGTACTTC. It yields the protein CASSLGLAGQYEQYF.

The rearrangement joins TRBV7-2 to TRBJ1-4; D gene uncertain. Per the germline V gene, CDR1 is SGHTA and CDR2 is FQGNSA. The V and J ends lost 1 base and 0 bases respectively, with 12 bases between them. The CDR3 covers 17 residues. As DNA, the CDR3 is TGTGCCAGCAGCTTAGTCCCATCACCAGCAACTAATGAAAAACTGTTTTTT. This sequence encodes CASSLVPSPATNEKLFF.